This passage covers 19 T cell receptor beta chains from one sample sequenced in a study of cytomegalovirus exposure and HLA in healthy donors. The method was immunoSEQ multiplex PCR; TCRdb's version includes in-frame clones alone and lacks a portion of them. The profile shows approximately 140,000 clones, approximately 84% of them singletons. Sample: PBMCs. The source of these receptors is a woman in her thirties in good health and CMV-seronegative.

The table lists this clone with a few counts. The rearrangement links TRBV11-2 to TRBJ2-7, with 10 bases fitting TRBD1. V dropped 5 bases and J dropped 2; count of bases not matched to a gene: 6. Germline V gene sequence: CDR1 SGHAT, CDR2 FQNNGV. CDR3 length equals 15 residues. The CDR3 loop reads CASSPTGTGAYEQYF. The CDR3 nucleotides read TGTGCCAGCAGCCCCACCGGGACAGGGGCCTACGAGCAGTACTTC.

The CDR3 protein is CASSATTGGYQPQHF. For the CDR3, the DNA is TGTGCCAGCAGTGCCACTACAGGGGGTTATCAGCCCCAGCATTTT. V usage is TRBV6-1 and J usage is TRBJ1-5; 8 bases align to TRBD1. The CDR3 contains 15 residues. With 4 bases clipped from V and 5 bases from J, the junction kept 7 bases outside the gene matches. Germline V gives CDR1 MNHNS, CDR2 SASEGT.

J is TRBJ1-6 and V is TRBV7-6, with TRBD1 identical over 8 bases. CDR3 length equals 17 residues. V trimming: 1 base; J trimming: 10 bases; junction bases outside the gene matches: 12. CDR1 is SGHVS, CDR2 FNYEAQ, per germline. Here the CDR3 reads CASSLGGVRGRRSPLHF. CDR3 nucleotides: TGTGCCAGCAGCTTAGGAGGGGTCAGGGGGCGCCGGTCACCCCTCCACTTT.

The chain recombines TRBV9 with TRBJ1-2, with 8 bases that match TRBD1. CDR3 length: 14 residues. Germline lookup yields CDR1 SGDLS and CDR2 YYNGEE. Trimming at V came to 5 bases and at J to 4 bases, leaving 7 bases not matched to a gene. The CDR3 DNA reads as TGTGCCAGCAGGGGACAGGTATTGGGCTATGGCTACACCTTC. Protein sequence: CASRGQVLGYGYTF.

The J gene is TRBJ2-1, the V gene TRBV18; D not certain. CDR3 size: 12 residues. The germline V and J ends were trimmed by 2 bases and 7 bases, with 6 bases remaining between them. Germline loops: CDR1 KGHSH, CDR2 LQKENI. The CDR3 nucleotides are TGTGCCAGCTCACCATCTAGGAATGAGCAGTTCTTC. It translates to CASSPSRNEQFF.

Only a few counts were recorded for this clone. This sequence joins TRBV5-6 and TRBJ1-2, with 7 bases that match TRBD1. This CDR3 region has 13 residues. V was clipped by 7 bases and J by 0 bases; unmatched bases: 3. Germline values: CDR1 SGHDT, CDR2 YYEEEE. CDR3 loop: CASGTDTNYGYTF. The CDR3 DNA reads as TGTGCCAGCGGGACAGACACTAACTATGGCTACACCTTC.

In DNA form, the CDR3 reads TGTGCCAGCAGCCTAGGGGGGGGATATGGCTACACCTTC. It yields the protein CASSLGGGYGYTF. This chain joins TRBV27 and TRBJ1-2, with D possibly TRBD1 on 6 matching bases. With 6 bases removed from V and 5 bases from J, the gap between germline ends came to 13 bases. In germline, CDR1 is MNHEY, CDR2 SMNVEV (reference sequence). CDR3 length: 13 amino acids.

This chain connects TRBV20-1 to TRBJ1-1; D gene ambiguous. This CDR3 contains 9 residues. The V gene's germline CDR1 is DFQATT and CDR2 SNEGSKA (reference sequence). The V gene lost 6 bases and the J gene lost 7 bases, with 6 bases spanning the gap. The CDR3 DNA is TGCAGTGCAGCCCGTGAAGCTTTCTTT. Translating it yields CSAAREAFF.

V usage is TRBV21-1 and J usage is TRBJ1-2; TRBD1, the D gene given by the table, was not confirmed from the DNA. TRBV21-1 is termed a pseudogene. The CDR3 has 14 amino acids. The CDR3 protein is CASTDVGGPNGYTF. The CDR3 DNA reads TGTGCCAGCACGGATGTTGGGGGCCCGAATGGCTACACCTTC.

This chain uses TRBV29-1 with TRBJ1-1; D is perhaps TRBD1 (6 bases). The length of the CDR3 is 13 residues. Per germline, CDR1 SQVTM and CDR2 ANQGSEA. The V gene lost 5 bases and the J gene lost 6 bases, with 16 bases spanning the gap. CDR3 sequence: CSVFRRGSPEAFF. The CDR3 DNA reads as TGCAGCGTTTTTCGTAGGGGGTCTCCTGAAGCTTTCTTT.

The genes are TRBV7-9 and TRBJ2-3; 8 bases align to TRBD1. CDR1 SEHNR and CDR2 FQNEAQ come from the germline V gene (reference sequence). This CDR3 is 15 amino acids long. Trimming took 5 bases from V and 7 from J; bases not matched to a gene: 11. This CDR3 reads CASSPTQGALNTQYF. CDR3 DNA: TGTGCCAGCAGCCCCACCCAGGGGGCTCTAAATACGCAGTATTTT.

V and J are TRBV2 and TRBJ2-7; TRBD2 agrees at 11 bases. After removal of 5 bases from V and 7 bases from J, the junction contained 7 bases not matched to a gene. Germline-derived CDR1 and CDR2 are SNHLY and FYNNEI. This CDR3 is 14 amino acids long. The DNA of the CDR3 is TGTGCCAGCAGTCTTAGCGGGGGGGCGGGGGAGCAGTACTTC. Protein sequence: CASSLSGGAGEQYF.

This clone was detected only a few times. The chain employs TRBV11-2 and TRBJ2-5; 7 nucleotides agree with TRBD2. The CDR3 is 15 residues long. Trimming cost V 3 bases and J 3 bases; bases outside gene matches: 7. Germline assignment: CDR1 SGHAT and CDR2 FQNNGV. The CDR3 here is CASSFHYAGEETQYF. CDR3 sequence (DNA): TGTGCCAGCAGCTTCCACTACGCGGGGGAAGAGACCCAGTACTTC.

CDR3 amino acids: CASSLWTGGTEAFF. The CDR3 DNA reads TGTGCCAGCAGTTTGTGGACAGGGGGTACTGAAGCTTTCTTT. This chain uses TRBV27 with TRBJ1-1; 10 bases match TRBD1. CDR1 is MNHEY and CDR2 is SMNVEV in the germline V gene (reference sequence). CDR3 length: 14 residues. V lost 3 bases, J lost 5 bases, and 3 bases stayed unmatched.

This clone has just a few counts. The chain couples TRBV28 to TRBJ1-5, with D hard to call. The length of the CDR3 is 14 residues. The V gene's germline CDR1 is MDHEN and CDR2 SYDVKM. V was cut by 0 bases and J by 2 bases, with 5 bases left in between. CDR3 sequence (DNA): TGTGCCAGCAGTTTATGGAGGGGCAATCAGCCCCAGCATTTT. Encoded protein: CASSLWRGNQPQHF.

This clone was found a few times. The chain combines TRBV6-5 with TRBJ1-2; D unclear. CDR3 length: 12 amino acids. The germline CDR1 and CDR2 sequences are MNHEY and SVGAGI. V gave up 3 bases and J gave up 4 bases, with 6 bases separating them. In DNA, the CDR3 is TGTGCCAGCAGTTATGCAGGCTATGGCTACACCTTC. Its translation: CASSYAGYGYTF.

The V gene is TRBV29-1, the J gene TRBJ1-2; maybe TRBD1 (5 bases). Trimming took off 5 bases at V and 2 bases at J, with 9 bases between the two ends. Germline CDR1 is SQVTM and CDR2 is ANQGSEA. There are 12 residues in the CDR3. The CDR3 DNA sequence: TGCAGCGTTAAGACAGCAAACTATGGCTACACCTTC. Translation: CSVKTANYGYTF.

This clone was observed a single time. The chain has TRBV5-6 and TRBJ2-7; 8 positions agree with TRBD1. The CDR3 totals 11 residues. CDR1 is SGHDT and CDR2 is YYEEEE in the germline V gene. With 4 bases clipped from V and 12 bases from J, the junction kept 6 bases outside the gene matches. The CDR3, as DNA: TGTGCCAGCAGCAAGAGACAGGGGTTGTACTTC. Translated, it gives CASSKRQGLYF.

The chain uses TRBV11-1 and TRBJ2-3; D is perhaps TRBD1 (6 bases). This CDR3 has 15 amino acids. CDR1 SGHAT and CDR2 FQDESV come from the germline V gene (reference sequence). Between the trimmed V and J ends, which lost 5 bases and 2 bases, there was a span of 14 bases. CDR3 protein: CASSPQGTDTDTQYF. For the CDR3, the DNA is TGTGCCAGCAGCCCACAGGGTACCGACACAGATACGCAGTATTTT.